A single sample gave rise to the 28 T cell receptor beta chains below, sequenced in a study of human T cells and chemical hapten exposure. TCRdb redid the calling of the RACE reads with MiXCR, one entry per CDR3 protein. The repertoire holds about 120,000 distinct CDR3 sequences, with roughly 13% as singletons. Time point of the sample: patch test 1, 2 weeks after DPC sensitization. Noted treatment: therapeutic diphenylcyclopropenone sensitization with weekly scalp DPC. Sequencing was performed on whole blood, taken in connection with sensitization to the hapten diphenylcyclopropenone (DPC). These receptor sequences come from a man younger than 35 with alopecia areata. Some clones in this sample may be carry-over from other donors' samples.

The rearrangement uses TRBV4-3 and TRBJ2-5, with 9 bases identical to TRBD1. The CDR3 is 15 residues long. J was trimmed by 2 bases and V by 4 bases; bases with no gene match: 5. Germline assignment: CDR1 LGHNA and CDR2 YSLEER. CDR3 DNA sequence: TGCGCCAGCAGCCTTTCCGACAGGGGGCAAGAGACCCAGTACTTC. As protein: CASSLSDRGQETQYF.

The chain employs TRBV7-8 and TRBJ2-1; D may be TRBD1 or TRBD2 (5 bases each). This CDR3 contains 13 residues. Germline values: CDR1 SGHVS, CDR2 FQNEAQ. V lost 4 bases, J lost 12 bases, and 16 bases lay in between. CDR3 coding DNA: TGTGCCAGCAGCTGGGGGAGTCTCTCCGGGCAGTTCTTC. This encodes CASSWGSLSGQFF. Combining the CDR3 with reference TRBV7-8 and TRBJ2-1 gives the whole variable domain GAGVSQSPRYKVAKRGQDVALRCDPISGHVSLFWYQQALGQGPEFLTYFQNEAQLDKSGLPSDRFFAERPEGSVSTLKIQRTQQEDSAVYLCASSWGSLSGQFFGPGTRLTVL.

The chain couples TRBV11-2 to TRBJ2-5; the D gene is possibly TRBD1 (6 bases). The CDR3 sequence is 15 residues long. Germline V lookup: CDR1 SGHAT, CDR2 FQNNGV. V shed 5 bases and J shed 3 bases, with 16 bases lying between them. CDR3 sequence reads: CASSQRQAPEETQYF. CDR3 DNA: TGTGCCAGCAGCCAGCGACAGGCCCCCGAAGAGACCCAGTACTTC.

This clonotype showed up many times. The chain couples TRBV28 to TRBJ1-2, with 9 bases fitting TRBD1. Trimming cost V 3 bases and J 8 bases; bases outside gene matches: 7. This CDR3 is built from 14 residues. Germline loops: CDR1 MDHEN, CDR2 SYDVKM. In DNA, the CDR3 is TGTGCCAGCAGTTTCCAACAGGGGGCGCGAGGCTACACCTTC. It is translated as CASSFQQGARGYTF.

This clonotype was counted a few times. Here the CDR3 reads CSASAQSSYEQYF. The CDR3 nucleotides are TGCAGTGCTAGTGCTCAGAGCTCCTACGAGCAGTACTTC. The rearrangement uses TRBV20-1 and TRBJ2-7; D uncertain. The V and J ends lost 3 bases and 0 bases respectively, with 9 bases between them. This CDR3 is 13 amino acids long. Germline V gene sequence: CDR1 DFQATT, CDR2 SNEGSKA (reference sequence).

The CDR3 DNA follows: TGTGCCAGCAGCTTAGTACACCTGGATGGAAAACTGTTTTTT. Its protein product is CASSLVHLDGKLFF. This chain joins TRBV7-6 and TRBJ1-4, with D unresolved. This CDR3 comprises 14 residues. The V and J ends lost 1 base and 10 bases respectively, with 13 bases between them. Germline V lookup: CDR1 SGHVS, CDR2 FNYEAQ.

This clonotype was observed a few times. CDR3 amino acids: CASSDLGSFSYNEQFF. CDR3 nucleotide sequence: TGTGCCAGCAGTGATTTGGGAAGTTTCTCCTACAATGAGCAGTTCTTC. The chain combines TRBV12-3 or TRBV12-4 with TRBJ2-1, with D hard to call. Between the trimmed V and J ends, which lost 5 bases and 0 bases, there was a span of 14 bases. This CDR3 is built from 16 residues.

The chain has TRBV5-1 and TRBJ2-2; 8 positions match TRBD1. J was trimmed by 6 bases and V by 7 bases; bases with no gene match: 8. This CDR3 region has 14 residues. Germline assignment: CDR1 SGHRS and CDR2 YFSETQ. The chain's CDR3 is CASALGTGSGELFF. The CDR3 region has the DNA TGCGCCAGCGCCCTCGGGACAGGATCCGGGGAGCTGTTTTTT.

This clonotype was seen only a few times. The gene calls are TRBV5-1 and TRBJ1-6; D is possibly TRBD1 (5 bases). Germline CDR1 reads SGHRS; CDR2 reads YFSETQ. This CDR3 spans 15 amino acids. Trimming left V 3 bases short and J 7 bases short, with 14 bases between. CDR3 sequence (DNA): TGCGCCAGCAGCTCGGGACTCTACAGCAATTCACCCCTCCACTTT. Protein sequence: CASSSGLYSNSPLHF.

The rearrangement uses TRBV10-3 and TRBJ2-1; 7 nucleotides line up with TRBD2. The trim removed 3 bases at V and 4 bases at J, leaving 3 bases unmatched. The CDR3 length is 14 residues. From germline, CDR1 is ENHRY and CDR2 SYGVKD. CDR3 loop: CAISDRRGYNEQFF. CDR3 DNA: TGTGCCATCAGTGACAGGCGGGGGTACAATGAGCAGTTCTTC.

CDR3 nucleotide sequence: TGTGCCAGCAGCTCCGGACCGGGGAGCGAGCAGTACTTC. This sequence encodes CASSSGPGSEQYF. The chain combines TRBV11-2 with TRBJ2-7, with D possibly TRBD2 on 5 matching bases. The ends were cut back, 4 bases at V and 6 bases at J, with 13 bases in the middle. The CDR3 totals 13 residues. Looked up from germline, CDR1 is SGHAT and CDR2 is FQNNGV.

This chain links TRBV5-4 with TRBJ2-5; 10 bases line up with TRBD2. The CDR3 extends over 17 amino acids. V dropped 0 bases and J dropped 4; count of bases not matched to a gene: 9. Germline V lookup: CDR1 SGHNT, CDR2 YYREEE (reference sequence). CDR3 residues: CASSLGGSGGTPETQYF. Written as DNA, the CDR3 is TGTGCCAGCAGCTTGGGAGGTAGCGGGGGGACCCCAGAGACCCAGTACTTC.

The chain has TRBV11-2 and TRBJ1-6; no reliable D call. The CDR3 length is 16 residues. Germline V gene data show CDR1 as SGHAT and CDR2 as FQNNGV. V was cut by 8 bases and J by 5 bases, with 19 bases left in between. The CDR3, as DNA: TGTGCCAGCGCCGACGGACGGCTGGTCAATAATTCACCCCTCCACTTT. It codes for CASADGRLVNNSPLHF.

In its sample, this clonotype was seen once. The chain is built from TRBV29-1 and TRBJ1-5, with TRBD1 identical over 7 bases. The junction had 4 bases not matched to a gene; V was cut back by 7 bases and J by 4 bases. The CDR3 has 12 residues. Germline CDR1 SQVTM, CDR2 ANQGSEA. CDR3 in amino acids: CSAGQLNQPQHF. DNA of the CDR3: TGCAGCGCGGGACAGCTAAATCAGCCCCAGCATTTT.

This clonotype appeared once. The CDR3 spells CASRLWGQGAYQPQHF. The CDR3 DNA sequence: TGTGCCAGCAGACTGTGGGGACAGGGGGCCTATCAGCCCCAGCATTTT. The V and J genes are TRBV28 and TRBJ1-5; the match to TRBD1 covers 12 bases. The CDR3 length is 16 residues. V was pared by 6 bases and J by 5 bases, with 8 bases of the junction left unmatched. Germline-derived CDR1 and CDR2 are MDHEN and SYDVKM.

The chain joins TRBV5-6 to TRBJ1-1; D is unclear. Looked up from germline, CDR1 is SGHDT and CDR2 is YYEEEE. V was cut by 3 bases and J by 6 bases, with 9 bases left in between. The CDR3 runs 12 residues. The CDR3 coding sequence is TGTGCCAGCAGCTGGAGTGGTGCTGAAGCTTTCTTT. It encodes CASSWSGAEAFF. The full variable domain, its missing parts supplied by reference TRBV5-6 and TRBJ1-1, is DAGVTQSPTHLIKTRGQQVTLRCSPKSGHDTVSWYQQALGQGPQFIFQYYEEEERQRGNFPDRFSGHQFPNYSSELNVNALLLGDSALYLCASSWSGAEAFFGQGTRLTVV.

The V call is TRBV12-3 or TRBV12-4, the J call TRBJ1-1, with 9 bases identical to TRBD1. V was clipped by 3 bases and J by 4 bases; unmatched bases: 0. The CDR3 consists of 13 residues. The CDR3 region is CASSLDRGTEAFF. In DNA, the CDR3 is TGTGCCAGCAGTTTGGACAGGGGCACTGAAGCTTTCTTT.

This clonotype was counted a few times. This chain connects TRBV5-6 to TRBJ1-4; D might be TRBD1 (6 bases). The CDR3 has 15 residues. Looked up from germline, CDR1 is SGHDT and CDR2 is YYEEEE. V dropped 3 bases and J dropped 3 bases, with 12 bases sitting between them. The CDR3 spells CASSSSRGANEKLFF. The CDR3 DNA reads TGTGCCAGCAGCTCGTCGAGGGGGGCTAATGAAAAACTGTTTTTT.

This clonotype occurred a few times. The gene calls are TRBV5-1 and TRBJ1-3, with D perhaps matching TRBD1 (5 bases). The CDR3 totals 15 residues. Looked up from germline, CDR1 is SGHRS and CDR2 is YFSETQ. Trimming stripped 1 base from V and 1 base from J, with 9 bases between. Here the CDR3 reads CASSLWPGSGNTIYF. In DNA, the CDR3 is TGCGCCAGCAGCTTGTGGCCAGGGTCTGGAAACACCATATATTTT.

This clonotype came up a few times. The chain uses TRBV7-2 and TRBJ2-3, with unresolved D. The CDR3 has 14 amino acids. Trimming cost V 5 bases and J 1 base, with 10 bases left between them. The V gene's germline CDR1 is SGHTA and CDR2 FQGNSA. In DNA, the CDR3 is TGTGCCAGCAGCATCCGAATTGGCACAGATACGCAGTATTTT. Its protein is CASSIRIGTDTQYF. The full variable domain, rest sourced from reference TRBV7-2 and TRBJ2-3, is GAGVSQSPSNKVTEKGKDVELRCDPISGHTALYWYRQSLGQGLEFLIYFQGNSAPDKSGLPSDRFSAERTGGSVSTLTIQRTQQEDSAVYLCASSIRIGTDTQYFGPGTRLTVL.

The rearrangement joins TRBV7-9 to TRBJ2-7; 7 bases are shared with TRBD2. Germline lookup yields CDR1 SEHNR and CDR2 FQNEAQ (reference sequence). The CDR3 consists of 14 residues. J lost 4 bases, V lost 0 bases, and 3 bases had no gene match. The CDR3 DNA reads as TGTGCCAGCAGCTTAGCGGGGACTACTTACGAGCAGTACGTC. Its translation: CASSLAGTTYEQYV.

The V call is TRBV7-3, the J call TRBJ2-3; TRBD2 might be the D (6 bases). The ends were cut back, 0 bases at V and 1 base at J, with 17 bases in the middle. The V gene's germline CDR1 is SGHTA and CDR2 FQGTGA. The CDR3 spans 18 residues. CDR3 DNA: TGTGCCAGCAGCTTAACCTCTGGAGGCCAGCGGGGCACAGATACGCAGTATTTT. Translating gives CASSLTSGGQRGTDTQYF.

The gene calls are TRBV7-8 and TRBJ2-5; D gene unclear. CDR1 is SGHVS, CDR2 FQNEAQ, per germline. Between the trimmed V and J ends, which lost 1 base and 0 bases, there was a span of 6 bases. The CDR3 spans 14 residues. This CDR3 reads CASSLGWHQETQYF. CDR3 in DNA: TGTGCCAGCAGCTTAGGGTGGCACCAAGAGACCCAGTACTTC.

This clonotype was counted only a few times. The rearrangement uses TRBV5-1 and TRBJ2-3; D call uncertain. The CDR3 totals 16 residues. Germline V gene data show CDR1 as SGHRS and CDR2 as YFSETQ. V was shortened by 0 bases and J by 2 bases, with 13 bases between the two germline ends. The CDR3, as DNA: TGCGCCAGCAGCTTGGTGGAAGCAGGTTTCACAGATACGCAGTATTTT. It translates to CASSLVEAGFTDTQYF.

This clonotype was recorded at least ten times. This chain connects TRBV7-2 to TRBJ1-6, with 7 bases lining up with TRBD1. V lost 5 bases and J lost 10; bases outside the gene matches: 8. Germline V lookup: CDR1 SGHTA, CDR2 FQGNSA. CDR3 length: 14 amino acids. Written as DNA, the CDR3 is TGTGCCAGCAGCACGACAGGGAGGGACTCACCCCTCCACTTT. Amino acids: CASSTTGRDSPLHF.

In nucleotides, the CDR3 is TGTGCCAGCTGCTCGGGGCTGCACTCACCCCTCCACTTT. Its protein is CASCSGLHSPLHF. The V gene is TRBV7-2, the J gene TRBJ1-6; perhaps TRBD1 as D (5 bases). The ends were cut back, 8 bases at V and 10 bases at J, with 15 bases in the middle. CDR3 size: 13 residues. CDR1 and CDR2 from the germline V gene are SGHTA and FQGNSA. Supplemented by reference TRBV7-2 and TRBJ1-6, the full variable domain reads GAGVSQSPSNKVTEKGKDVELRCDPISGHTALYWYRQSLGQGLEFLIYFQGNSAPDKSGLPSDRFSAERTGGSVSTLTIQRTQQEDSAVYLCASCSGLHSPLHFGNGTRLTVT.

CDR3 DNA sequence: TGCGCCAGCAGCCAAGGGGTACTTCGCAATGAGCAGTTCTTC. Protein sequence: CASSQGVLRNEQFF. The chain has TRBV4-1 and TRBJ2-1; D remains ambiguous. This CDR3 has 14 residues. Trimming removed 1 base at V and 6 bases at J, with 10 bases between. Per the germline V gene, CDR1 is MGHRA and CDR2 is YSYEKL.

This clonotype turned up a few times. The chain has TRBV4-1 and TRBJ2-7, with 9 positions matching TRBD1. The ends lost 1 base at V and 2 bases at J; junction bases unmatched: 12. The CDR3 runs to 18 residues. Per germline, CDR1 MGHRA and CDR2 YSYEKL. CDR3 coding DNA: TGCGCCAGCAGCCAAGCCGATTTCTTGGGACAGGGCGCCTACGAGCAGTACTTC. As protein: CASSQADFLGQGAYEQYF.